Reported below is one TCR beta chain. No cognate antigen has been identified for it. No qualities accompany the bases; no much larger clone lies one base away. In light of the paper, this sample's time point label describes: about 28 days (+/-7) after the second vaccine dose. AZD1222 recipients with second doses at about 4 weeks or about 12 weeks were pooled, because spike-specific TCR depth and breadth did not differ between schedules. The vaccinee samples were drawn from two UK trials, COV001 and COV002, one of which was a single-blind randomized controlled phase 2/3 trial testing AZD1222 (ChAdOx1 nCoV-19) in healthy adults. For TCRbeta chain sequencing, PBMC samples from trial participants were taken at day 0 and at day 28 after the second dose. The data originate from a study of T cell responses to AZD1222 COVID-19 vaccine (dated by TCRdb to the early 2020s). In terms of the full investigation: TCR sequencing covered over 230 trial participants: 207 given two doses of AZD1222 and 26 given two doses of MenACWY control vaccine. Trial participants were enrolled into age subgroups of 18-55, 56-69 and 70-plus years, which contained approximately 150, 30 and 60 TCR-sequenced participants, respectively. Broader findings and caveats from the paper: Epitopes outside the regions mutated in the B.1.351 and B.1.1.7 variants were reportedly recognized by nearly half of the unique spike-specific TCRs. Because no day 14 peak-response samples were available, the repertoires could be characterized only after the peak T cell response. Spike-specific TCR breadth and depth rose significantly after two AZD1222 doses compared with day 0 and with MenACWY recipients. CD4 TCRs associated with the vaccine covered the entire spike protein, and the dominant responses were in regions 160-218 and 743-854. Most participants were white British and females outnumbered males, and the authors suggested that clonal diversity may have been underestimated. Only 5 to 7 AZD1222 recipients were SARS-CoV-2 seropositive at baseline, limiting conclusions about previously exposed vaccinees. The 56-69-year group was small, and its depth increase did not reach significance, likely because of low power.

The junction carries 15 bases between V and J, which are trimmed by 6 bases and 4 bases respectively. Counted from cysteine to phenylalanine, this CDR3 has 14 amino acids. The sequence is cut down to CDR3 DNA, 42 bases in frame from base 1. CDR1 MNHEY and CDR2 SMNVEV were looked up in the germline V gene (reference sequence). The CDR3 regions of human TCRbeta chains were subjected to immunosequencing. The paper's data handling went like this. TCRs in the repertoires were matched against a reference library of SARS-CoV-2-specific TCRs that had been generated with the MIRA antigen-specificity platform. Breadth meant the fraction of unique TCRs that were SARS-CoV-2-associated, whereas depth meant the fraction of total T cells that were SARS-CoV-2-associated. Using the MIRA data, every spike-specific TCR was mapped to the spike region that the TCR reacted to and assigned to either a CD4 or a CD8 class. Log10-transformed breadth and depth values were compared by one-way ANOVA with Sidak's multiple comparisons tests. Sourced from immuneACCESS, this table was stored by TCRdb with only in-frame sequences that have V and J called. A share of the clones is absent; for the studies checked, an unresolved V gene accounts for under half, and the remainder has no known explanation. V and J calls and clone size are those listed in that table; D and trimming were worked out from the DNA. Counted in this sample were 250,000 to 300,000 clones; roughly 93% of them appeared once. Clones ranked in the top ten supply about 0.5% of the sample.

The sequence links TRBV27 to TRBJ1-2; the D segment could be TRBD1, given 6 matching bases. The material sequenced was peripheral blood, taken 28 days after the second AZD1222 dose. This receptor was taken from an adult who received the AZD1222 COVID-19 vaccine. Here the CDR3 is given as CASSPPGHFYGYTF. The DNA is TGTGCCAGCAGCCCACCGGGACACTTCTATGGCTACACCTTC.